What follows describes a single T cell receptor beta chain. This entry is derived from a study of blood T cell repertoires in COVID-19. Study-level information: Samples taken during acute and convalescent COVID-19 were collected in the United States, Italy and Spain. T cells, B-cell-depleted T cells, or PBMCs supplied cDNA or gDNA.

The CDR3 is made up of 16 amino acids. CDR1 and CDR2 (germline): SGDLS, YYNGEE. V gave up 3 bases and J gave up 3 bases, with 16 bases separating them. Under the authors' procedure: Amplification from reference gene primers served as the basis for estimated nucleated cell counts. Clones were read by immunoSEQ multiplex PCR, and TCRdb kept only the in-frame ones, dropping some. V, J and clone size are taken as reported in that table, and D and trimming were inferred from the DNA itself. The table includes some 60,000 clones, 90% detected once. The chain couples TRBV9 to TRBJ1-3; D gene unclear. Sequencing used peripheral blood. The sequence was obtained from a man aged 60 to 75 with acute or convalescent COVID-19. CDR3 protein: CASSANGGRVGNTIYF. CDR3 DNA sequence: TGTGCCAGCAGCGCCAATGGTGGGAGGGTTGGAAACACCATATATTTT.